The 2 T cell receptor beta chains reported below all come from one sample, sequenced in a study of blood T cell repertoires in COVID-19. The data were produced by immunoSEQ multiplex PCR, yet TCRdb's version contains in-frame clones alone and is incomplete. The table records approximately 400,000 clones, 88% of them present only once. The sample consisted of PBMCs or T cells enriched from blood (not recorded which). The receptor source for this set is a woman aged 18-29 years who had recovered from COVID-19.

This clone came up once. The chain links TRBV6-2 or TRBV6-3 to TRBJ2-5, with 12 positions matching TRBD2. Germline lookup yields CDR1 MNHEY and CDR2 SVGEGT. Trimming cost V 4 bases and J 2 bases; bases outside gene matches: 5. The CDR3 loop spans 16 amino acids. In nucleotides, the CDR3 is TGTGCCAGCAGTTCTCAACTAGCGGGGGGACAAGAGACCCAGTACTTC. Residues: CASSSQLAGGQETQYF.

V gene TRBV2 combines with J gene TRBJ1-4; possible D gene TRBD1, 5 bases. The CDR3 contains 13 residues. V was trimmed by 8 bases and J by 6 bases, leaving 13 bases between them. CDR1 is SNHLY, CDR2 FYNNEI, per germline. The CDR3 reads CASSQGMDEKLFF. CDR3 bases: TGTGCCAGCTCGCAGGGTATGGATGAAAAACTGTTTTTT.